What follows is one TCR beta chain and its context. Its target is unknown. Germline assignment: CDR1 MNHEY and CDR2 SMNVEV (reference sequence). Unmatched junction bases numbered 15, after V lost 8 bases and J lost 2 bases. This CDR3 is 17 amino acids long. The data were obtained in a study of cytomegalovirus exposure and HLA in healthy donors. Notes on the study in general: Researchers reported from a later analysis that most CMV-associated TCR beta chains appeared HLA-restricted. A prior analysis recorded that most TCR beta V segments were productive about 87% or about 30% of the time.

PCR primers comprised 60 Vbeta and 13 Jbeta primers. Sequencing was performed with immunoSEQ multiplex PCR; in TCRdb, only in-frame clones are kept and a portion is missing. The sample records some 170,000 clones, more than 70% being singletons. Sequences were obtained from PBMCs. J is TRBJ2-1 and V is TRBV27; 7 nucleotides agree with TRBD2. This TCR derives from a man aged 55 to 70 in good health and CMV-seronegative. The CDR3 protein is CASGPRPRESPYNEQFF. CDR3 DNA: TGTGCCAGCGGACCAAGACCGCGGGAGTCCCCCTACAATGAGCAGTTCTTC.